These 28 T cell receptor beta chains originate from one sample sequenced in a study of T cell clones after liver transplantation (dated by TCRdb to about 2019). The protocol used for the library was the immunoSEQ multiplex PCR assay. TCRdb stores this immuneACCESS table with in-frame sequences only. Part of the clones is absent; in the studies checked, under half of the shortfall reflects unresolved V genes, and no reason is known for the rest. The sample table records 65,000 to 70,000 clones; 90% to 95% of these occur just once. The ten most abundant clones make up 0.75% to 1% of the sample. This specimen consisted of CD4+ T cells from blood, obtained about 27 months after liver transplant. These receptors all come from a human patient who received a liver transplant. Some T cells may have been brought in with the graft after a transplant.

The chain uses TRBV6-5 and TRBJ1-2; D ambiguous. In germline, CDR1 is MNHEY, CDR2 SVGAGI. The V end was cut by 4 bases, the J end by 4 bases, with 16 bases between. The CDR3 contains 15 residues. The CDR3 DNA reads TGTGCCAGCAGTTCCGTCCCCGGCCTCGGCTATGGCTACACCTTC. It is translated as CASSSVPGLGYGYTF.

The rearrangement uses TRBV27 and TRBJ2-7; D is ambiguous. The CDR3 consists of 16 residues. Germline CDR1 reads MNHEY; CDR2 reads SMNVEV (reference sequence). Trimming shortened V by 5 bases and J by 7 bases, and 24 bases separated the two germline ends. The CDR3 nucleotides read TGTGCCAGCAGTCCGTGGTTGCAGGACGGGCGAAGGGAGCAGTACTTC. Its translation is CASSPWLQDGRREQYF.

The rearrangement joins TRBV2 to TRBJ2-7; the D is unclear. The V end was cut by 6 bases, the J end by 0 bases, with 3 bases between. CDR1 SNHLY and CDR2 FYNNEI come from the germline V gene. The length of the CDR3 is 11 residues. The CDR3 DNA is TGTGCCAGCAGGCTCTCCTACGAGCAGTACTTC. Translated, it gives CASRLSYEQYF.

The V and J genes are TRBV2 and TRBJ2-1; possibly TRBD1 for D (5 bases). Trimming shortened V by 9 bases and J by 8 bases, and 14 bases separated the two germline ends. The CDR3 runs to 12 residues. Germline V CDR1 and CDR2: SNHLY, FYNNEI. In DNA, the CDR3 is TGTGCCAGTCATACAGGCACGGATGAGCAGTTCTTC. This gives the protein CASHTGTDEQFF.

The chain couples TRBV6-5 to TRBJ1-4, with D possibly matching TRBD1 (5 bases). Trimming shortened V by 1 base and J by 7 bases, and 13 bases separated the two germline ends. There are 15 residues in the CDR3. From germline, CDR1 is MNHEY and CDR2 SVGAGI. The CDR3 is CASSYWGSEAEKLFF. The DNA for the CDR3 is TGTGCCAGCAGTTACTGGGGGTCGGAAGCTGAAAAACTGTTTTTT.

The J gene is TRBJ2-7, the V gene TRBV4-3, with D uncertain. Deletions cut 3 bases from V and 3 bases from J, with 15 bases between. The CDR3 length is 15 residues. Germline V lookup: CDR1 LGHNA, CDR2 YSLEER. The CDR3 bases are TGCGCCAGCAGCCATTCTCACGGTGGGAACTACGAGCAGTACTTC. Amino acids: CASSHSHGGNYEQYF.

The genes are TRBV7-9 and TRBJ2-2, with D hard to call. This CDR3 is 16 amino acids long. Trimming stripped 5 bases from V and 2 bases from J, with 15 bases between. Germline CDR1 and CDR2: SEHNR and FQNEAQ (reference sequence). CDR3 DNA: TGTGCCAGCAGCGCGACTCCACCGGTAAACACCGGGGAGCTGTTTTTT. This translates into CASSATPPVNTGELFF.

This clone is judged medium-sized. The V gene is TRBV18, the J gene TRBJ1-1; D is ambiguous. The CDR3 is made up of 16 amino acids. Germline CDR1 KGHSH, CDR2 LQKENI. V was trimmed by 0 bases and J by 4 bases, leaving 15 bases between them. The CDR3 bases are TGTGCCAGCTCACCACCGGGCAGGCCACGTCCCACTGAAGCTTTCTTT. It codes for CASSPPGRPRPTEAFF. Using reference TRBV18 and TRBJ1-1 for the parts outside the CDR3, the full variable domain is NAGVMQNPRHLVRRRGQEARLRCSPMKGHSHVYWYRQLPEEGLKFMVYLQKENIIDESGMPKERFSAEFPKEGPSILRIQQVVRGDSAAYFCASSPPGRPRPTEAFFGQGTRLTVV.

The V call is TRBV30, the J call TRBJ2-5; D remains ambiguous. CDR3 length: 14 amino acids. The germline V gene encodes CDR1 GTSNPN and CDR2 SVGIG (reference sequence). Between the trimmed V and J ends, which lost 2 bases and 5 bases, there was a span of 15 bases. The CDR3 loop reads CAWSPGSSVETQYF. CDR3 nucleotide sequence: TGTGCCTGGAGTCCCGGCTCCAGTGTCGAGACCCAGTACTTC.

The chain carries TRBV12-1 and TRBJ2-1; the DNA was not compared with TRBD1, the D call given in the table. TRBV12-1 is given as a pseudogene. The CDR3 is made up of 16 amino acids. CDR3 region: CASSFTGTGLYNEQFF. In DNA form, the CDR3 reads TGTGCCAGCAGCTTTACCGGGACAGGCCTCTACAATGAGCAGTTCTTC.

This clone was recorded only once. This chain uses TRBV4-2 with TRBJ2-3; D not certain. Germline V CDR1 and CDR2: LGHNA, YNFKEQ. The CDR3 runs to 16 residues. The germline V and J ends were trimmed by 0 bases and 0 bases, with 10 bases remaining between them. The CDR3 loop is CASSQDGQSSTDTQYF. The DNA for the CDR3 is TGTGCCAGCAGCCAAGATGGGCAATCTAGCACAGATACGCAGTATTTT.

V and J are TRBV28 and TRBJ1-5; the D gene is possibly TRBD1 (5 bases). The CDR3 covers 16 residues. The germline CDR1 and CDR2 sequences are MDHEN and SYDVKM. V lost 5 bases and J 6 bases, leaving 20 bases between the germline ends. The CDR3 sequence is CASSLEGIRGSQPQHF. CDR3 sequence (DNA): TGTGCCAGCAGTCTAGAGGGAATTCGGGGCAGTCAGCCCCAGCATTTT. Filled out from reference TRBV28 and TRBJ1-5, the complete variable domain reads DVKVTQSSRYLVKRTGEKVFLECVQDMDHENMFWYRQDPGLGLRLIYFSYDVKMKEKGDIPEGYSVSREKKERFSLILESASTNQTSMYLCASSLEGIRGSQPQHFGDGTRLSIL.

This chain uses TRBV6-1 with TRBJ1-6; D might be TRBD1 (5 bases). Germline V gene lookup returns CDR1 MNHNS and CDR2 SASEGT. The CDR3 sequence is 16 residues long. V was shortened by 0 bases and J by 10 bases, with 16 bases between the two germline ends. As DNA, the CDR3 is TGTGCCAGCAGTGAAGCGCTCGGGGCAGGCTCCTCACCCCTCCACTTT. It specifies CASSEALGAGSSPLHF.

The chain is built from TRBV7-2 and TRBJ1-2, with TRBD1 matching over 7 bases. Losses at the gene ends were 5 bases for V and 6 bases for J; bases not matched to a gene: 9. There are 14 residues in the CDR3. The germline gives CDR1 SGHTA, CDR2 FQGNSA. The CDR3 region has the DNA TGTGCCAGCAGCGTGAGACAGGGTGGTGATGGCTACACCTTC. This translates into CASSVRQGGDGYTF.

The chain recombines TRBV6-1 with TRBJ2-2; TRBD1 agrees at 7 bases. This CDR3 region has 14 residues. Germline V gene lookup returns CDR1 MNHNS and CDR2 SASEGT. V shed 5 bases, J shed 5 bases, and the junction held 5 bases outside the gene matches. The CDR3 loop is CASSPTGWTGELFF. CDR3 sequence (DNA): TGTGCCAGCAGTCCGACAGGGTGGACCGGGGAGCTGTTTTTT.

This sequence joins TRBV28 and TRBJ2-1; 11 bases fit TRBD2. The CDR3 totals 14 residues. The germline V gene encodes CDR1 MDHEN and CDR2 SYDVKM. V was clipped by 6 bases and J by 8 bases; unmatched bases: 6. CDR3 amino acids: CASRASGRRDEQFF. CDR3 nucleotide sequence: TGTGCCAGCAGGGCTAGCGGGAGGAGGGATGAGCAGTTCTTC.

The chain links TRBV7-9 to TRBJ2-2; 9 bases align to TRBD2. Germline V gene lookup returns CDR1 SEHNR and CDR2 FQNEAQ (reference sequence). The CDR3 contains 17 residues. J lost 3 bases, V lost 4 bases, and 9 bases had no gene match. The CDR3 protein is CASSSQGGRADTGELFF. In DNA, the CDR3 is TGTGCCAGCAGCTCCCAGGGCGGGAGGGCGGACACCGGGGAGCTGTTTTTT.

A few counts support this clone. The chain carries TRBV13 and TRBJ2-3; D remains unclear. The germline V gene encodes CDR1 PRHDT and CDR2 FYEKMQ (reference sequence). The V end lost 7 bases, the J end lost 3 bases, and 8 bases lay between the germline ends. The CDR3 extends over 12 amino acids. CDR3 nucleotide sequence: TGTGCCAGCATGCGGAGAACAGATACGCAGTATTTT. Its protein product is CASMRRTDTQYF.

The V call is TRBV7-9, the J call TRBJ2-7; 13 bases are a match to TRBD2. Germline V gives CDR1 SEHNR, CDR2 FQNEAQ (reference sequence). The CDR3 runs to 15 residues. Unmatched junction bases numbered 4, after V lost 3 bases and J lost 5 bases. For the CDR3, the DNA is TGTGCCAGCAGCTTGGGACTAGCGGGAACCCACGAGCAGTACTTC. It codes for CASSLGLAGTHEQYF. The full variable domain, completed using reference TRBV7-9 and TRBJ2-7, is DTGVSQNPRHKITKRGQNVTFRCDPISEHNRLYWYRQTLGQGPEFLTYFQNEAQLEKSRLLSDRFSAERPKGSFSTLEIQRTEQGDSAMYLCASSLGLAGTHEQYFGPGTRLTVT.

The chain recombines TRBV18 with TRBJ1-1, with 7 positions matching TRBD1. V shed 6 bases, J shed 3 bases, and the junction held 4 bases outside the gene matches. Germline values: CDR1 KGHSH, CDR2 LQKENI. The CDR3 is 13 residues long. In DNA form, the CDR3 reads TGTGCCAGCTCTCCCGACAGGGACACTGAAGCTTTCTTT. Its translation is CASSPDRDTEAFF.

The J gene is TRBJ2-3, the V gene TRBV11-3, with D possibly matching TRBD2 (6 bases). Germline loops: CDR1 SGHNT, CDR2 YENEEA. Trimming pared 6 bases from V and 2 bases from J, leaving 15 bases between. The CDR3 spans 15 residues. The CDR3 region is CASSTPGLITDTQYF. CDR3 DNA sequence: TGTGCCAGCAGTACTCCGGGACTCATCACAGATACGCAGTATTTT.

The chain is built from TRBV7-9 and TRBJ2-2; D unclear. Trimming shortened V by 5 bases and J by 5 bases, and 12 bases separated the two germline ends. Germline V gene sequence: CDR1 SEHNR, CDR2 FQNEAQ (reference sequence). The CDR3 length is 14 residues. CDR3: CASSPSLRTGELFF. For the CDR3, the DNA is TGTGCCAGCAGCCCTTCGCTCAGAACCGGGGAGCTGTTTTTT.

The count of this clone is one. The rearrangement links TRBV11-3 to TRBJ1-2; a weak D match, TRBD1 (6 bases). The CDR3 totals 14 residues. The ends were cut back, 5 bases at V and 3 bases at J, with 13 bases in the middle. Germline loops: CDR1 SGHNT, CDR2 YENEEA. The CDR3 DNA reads TGTGCCAGCAGCCTCCCAGGGGACCACTATGGCTACACCTTC. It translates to CASSLPGDHYGYTF.

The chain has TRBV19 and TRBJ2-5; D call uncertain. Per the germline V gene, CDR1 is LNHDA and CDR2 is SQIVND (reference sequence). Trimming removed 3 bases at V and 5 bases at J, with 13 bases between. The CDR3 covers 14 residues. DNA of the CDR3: TGTGCCAGTAGTATGGCAGGACCCTCGGAGACCCAGTACTTC. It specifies CASSMAGPSETQYF.

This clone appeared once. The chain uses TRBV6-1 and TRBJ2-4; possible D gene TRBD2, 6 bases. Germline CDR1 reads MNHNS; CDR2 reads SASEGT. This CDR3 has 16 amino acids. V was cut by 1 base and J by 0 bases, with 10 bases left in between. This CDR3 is CASSEGRGLAKNIQYF. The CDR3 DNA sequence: TGTGCCAGCAGTGAAGGGCGGGGACTAGCCAAAAACATTCAGTACTTC.

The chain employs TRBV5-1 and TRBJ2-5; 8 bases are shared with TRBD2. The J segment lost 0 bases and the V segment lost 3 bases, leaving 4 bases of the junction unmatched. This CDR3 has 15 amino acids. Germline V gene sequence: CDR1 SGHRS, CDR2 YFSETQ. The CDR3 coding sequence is TGCGCCAGCAGCTCGGGAGGGGCGCACCAAGAGACCCAGTACTTC. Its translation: CASSSGGAHQETQYF.

In nucleotides, the CDR3 is TGTGCCTGGGGGACAGGGACAGATACGCAGTATTTT. It codes for CAWGTGTDTQYF. This chain joins TRBV30 and TRBJ2-3, with 9 bases fitting TRBD1. The junction had 0 bases not matched to a gene; V was cut back by 5 bases and J by 3 bases. CDR3 size: 12 residues. Germline V gives CDR1 GTSNPN, CDR2 SVGIG (reference sequence).

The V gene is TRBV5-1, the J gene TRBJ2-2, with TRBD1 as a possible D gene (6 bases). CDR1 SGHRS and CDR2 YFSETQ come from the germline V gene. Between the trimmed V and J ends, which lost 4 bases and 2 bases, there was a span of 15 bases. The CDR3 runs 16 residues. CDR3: CASSLRGQLNTGELFF. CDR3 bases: TGCGCCAGCAGCCTAAGAGGACAGCTAAACACCGGGGAGCTGTTTTTT.